This TCR beta chain was captured in a study of shared clonotypes between healthy human individuals. Trimming cost V 1 base and J 2 bases, with 11 bases left between them. CDR1 MNHNS and CDR2 SASEGT come from the germline V gene. This CDR3 contains 15 residues. Data came from immunoSEQ multiplex PCR; TCRdb stores just in-frame clones and leaves some out. The sample lists about 960,000 clones, approximately 80% occurring once. The chain uses TRBV6-1 and TRBJ1-2; maybe TRBD1 (5 bases). This clonotype was obtained from a man aged 18 to 29 in good health. The material sequenced was memory CD4+ T cells sorted from blood. The sample's subset: CD45RA-negative fraction. Here the CDR3 reads CASSEGGTTNYGYTF. The CDR3 DNA reads TGTGCCAGCAGTGAAGGGGGCACAACCAACTATGGCTACACCTTC.